The 25 T cell receptor beta chains below come from one sample, sequenced in a study of OX40 agonist ivuxolimab in advanced cancers. Sequenced by immunoSEQ multiplex PCR; TCRdb stores in-frame clones only, minus some. The sample has more than 45,000 clones; roughly 90% are singletons. Sequencing used CD4+ or CD8+ T cells sorted from blood, obtained in a trial of the OX40 agonist ivuxolimab. These receptors were obtained from an adult with an advanced solid tumor such as melanoma, head and neck, liver or kidney cancer.

The chain links TRBV5-1 to TRBJ2-3; no reliable D call. Per the germline V gene, CDR1 is SGHRS and CDR2 is YFSETQ. The CDR3 length is 15 residues. Trimming stripped 4 bases from V and 1 base from J, with 13 bases between. This CDR3 is CASSPPRPGTDTQYF. The CDR3 region has the DNA TGCGCCAGCAGCCCGCCCCGCCCTGGCACAGATACGCAGTATTTT.

V gene TRBV7-2 combines with J gene TRBJ2-1, with a weak D call TRBD2 (5 bases). Trimming cost V 6 bases and J 0 bases, with 18 bases left between them. CDR1 is SGHTA, CDR2 FQGNSA, per germline. CDR3 length: 17 amino acids. The CDR3 spells CASRISSGSSSYNEQFF. DNA for the CDR3: TGTGCCAGCAGAATCTCATCGGGGAGCAGCTCCTACAATGAGCAGTTCTTC. Combining the CDR3 with reference TRBV7-2 and TRBJ2-1 gives the whole variable domain GAGVSQSPSNKVTEKGKDVELRCDPISGHTALYWYRQSLGQGLEFLIYFQGNSAPDKSGLPSDRFSAERTGGSVSTLTIQRTQQEDSAVYLCASRISSGSSSYNEQFFGPGTRLTVL.

This clone was seen a few times. This chain joins TRBV27 and TRBJ1-2; 7 bases are a match to TRBD1. Germline V lookup: CDR1 MNHEY, CDR2 SMNVEV (reference sequence). The CDR3 runs to 14 residues. The V gene end was trimmed by 6 bases and the J gene end by 1 base; junction bases not matched to a gene: 5. Here the CDR3 DNA reads TGTGCCAGCAGAACCTACAGGGGTAACTATGGCTACACCTTC. Amino acid sequence: CASRTYRGNYGYTF.

V gene TRBV5-6 combines with J gene TRBJ1-3; 7 bases line up with TRBD1. V shed 3 bases and J 4 bases; nucleotides not matched to a gene: 1. The V gene's germline CDR1 is SGHDT and CDR2 YYEEEE. The CDR3 runs to 13 residues. The CDR3 region has the DNA TGTGCCAGCAGCTGGGACAGAGGAAACACCATATATTTT. Amino acids: CASSWDRGNTIYF.

V and J are TRBV18 and TRBJ1-1; tentative D call: TRBD1 (5 bases). V dropped 3 bases and J dropped 4 bases, with 12 bases sitting between them. CDR3 size: 14 residues. Germline V gene data show CDR1 as KGHSH and CDR2 as LQKENI. The CDR3 protein is CASSPGGSVTEAFF. Written as DNA, the CDR3 is TGTGCCAGCTCACCCGGGGGGTCGGTCACTGAAGCTTTCTTT.

Only one count was recorded for this clone. The chain combines TRBV10-3 with TRBJ2-1; the match to TRBD2 covers 8 bases. Trimming took 2 bases from V and 9 from J; bases not matched to a gene: 9. The CDR3 runs 15 residues. Germline CDR1 reads ENHRY; CDR2 reads SYGVKD. The CDR3 coding sequence is TGTGCCATCAGTGAGGTGGGAGCGGGAGATGGTGAGCAGTTCTTC. Translation: CAISEVGAGDGEQFF.

This clone was seen just once. This chain joins TRBV19 and TRBJ2-1; 8 bases match TRBD2. With 1 base clipped from V and 9 bases from J, the junction kept 2 bases outside the gene matches. The length of the CDR3 is 13 residues. Germline V gene lookup returns CDR1 LNHDA and CDR2 SQIVND (reference sequence). CDR3 in amino acids: CASSIVSGSEQFF. DNA of the CDR3: TGTGCCAGTAGTATAGTGAGCGGGAGTGAGCAGTTCTTC.

V gene TRBV2 combines with J gene TRBJ2-5, with D perhaps matching TRBD2 (5 bases). The CDR3 covers 13 residues. CDR1 is SNHLY and CDR2 is FYNNEI in the germline V gene. With 7 bases removed from V and 3 bases from J, the gap between germline ends came to 12 bases. The CDR3 is CASNRGLEETQYF. CDR3 in DNA: TGTGCCAGCAACCGCGGGCTGGAAGAGACCCAGTACTTC.

The V and J genes are TRBV9 and TRBJ1-5; 11 bases line up with TRBD1. The CDR3 runs 14 residues. J lost 6 bases, V lost 4 bases, and 3 bases had no gene match. From germline, CDR1 is SGDLS and CDR2 YYNGEE. The CDR3 DNA sequence: TGTGCCAGCAGCCCGGGACAGGGGGGTCAGCCCCAGCATTTT. Protein product: CASSPGQGGQPQHF.

The V and J genes are TRBV6-5 and TRBJ1-5, with D unclear. Germline V lookup: CDR1 MNHEY, CDR2 SVGAGI. This CDR3 has 13 residues. Trimming removed 6 bases from V and 5 bases from J, with 11 bases in between. CDR3 loop: CASRPRVHQPQHF. The DNA of the CDR3 is TGTGCCAGCAGGCCCCGGGTTCATCAGCCCCAGCATTTT.

The CDR3, as DNA: TGTGCCAGCTCACCACCTGGTGGAACTAACTATGGCTACACCTTC. The encoded protein is CASSPPGGTNYGYTF. The genes are TRBV18 and TRBJ1-2; D gene ambiguous. The CDR3 contains 15 residues. Germline V CDR1 and CDR2: KGHSH, LQKENI. V was pared by 0 bases and J by 0 bases, with 8 bases between.

This clone was counted only a few times. The chain links TRBV4-2 to TRBJ1-2; D is perhaps TRBD1 (5 bases). Trimming cost V 1 base and J 1 base, with 13 bases left between them. This CDR3 has 16 residues. Germline CDR1 is LGHNA and CDR2 is YNFKEQ. CDR3 DNA: TGTGCCAGCAGCCAAGGGGCCGGGGCGAATAACTATGGCTACACCTTC. Protein product: CASSQGAGANNYGYTF.

This chain links TRBV10-3 with TRBJ1-5; no definite D call. V shed 2 bases and J shed 0 bases, with 8 bases lying between them. CDR1 and CDR2 from the germline V gene are ENHRY and SYGVKD. The CDR3 runs 15 residues. The CDR3 sequence is CAISEGQVSNQPQHF. CDR3 DNA sequence: TGTGCCATCAGTGAGGGGCAGGTTAGCAATCAGCCCCAGCATTTT.

This rearrangement joins TRBV5-1 to TRBJ2-5; the D is unclear. CDR1 and CDR2 (germline): SGHRS, YFSETQ. V was cut by 0 bases and J by 6 bases, with 15 bases left in between. This CDR3 has 15 residues. The CDR3 bases are TGCGCCAGCAGCTTGGTGTTAGCTCAGCAACAGACCCAGTACTTC. Its protein is CASSLVLAQQQTQYF.

This chain connects TRBV2 to TRBJ2-7; D remains ambiguous. The length of the CDR3 is 16 residues. V dropped 1 base and J dropped 0 bases, with 13 bases sitting between them. Germline values: CDR1 SNHLY, CDR2 FYNNEI. CDR3 nucleotide sequence: TGTGCCAGCAGTGAAGGGCCCGGCATAAGCTCCTACGAGCAGTACTTC. Translating it yields CASSEGPGISSYEQYF.

This chain uses TRBV4-1 with TRBJ2-1, with D perhaps matching TRBD1 or TRBD2 (5 bases each). Germline values: CDR1 MGHRA, CDR2 YSYEKL. The V end was cut by 4 bases, the J end by 1 base, with 17 bases between. This CDR3 has 17 amino acids. CDR3 region: CASSLEFRGASYNEQFF. The DNA of the CDR3 is TGCGCCAGCAGCCTGGAATTTCGAGGGGCGTCCTACAATGAGCAGTTCTTC.

The chain is built from TRBV6-5 and TRBJ1-1, with D perhaps matching TRBD1 (5 bases). Germline CDR1 reads MNHEY; CDR2 reads SVGAGI. CDR3 length: 15 residues. V was shortened by 0 bases and J by 4 bases, with 12 bases between the two germline ends. This CDR3 reads CASSYSGGAATEAFF. The CDR3 nucleotides are TGTGCCAGCAGTTACTCGGGGGGTGCAGCCACTGAAGCTTTCTTT.

The gene calls are TRBV28 and TRBJ1-5, with D uncertain. Deletions cut 5 bases from V and 2 bases from J, with 10 bases between. In germline, CDR1 is MDHEN, CDR2 SYDVKM. The CDR3 is 14 residues long. CDR3 in amino acids: CASSLGFGNQPQHF. CDR3 sequence (DNA): TGTGCCAGCAGTCTTGGGTTCGGCAATCAGCCCCAGCATTTT.

This clone was seen a single time. The gene calls are TRBV28 and TRBJ1-2; TRBD1 aligns across 9 bases. The CDR3 is 15 amino acids. The V segment lost 5 bases and the J segment 3 bases; nucleotides outside the gene matches: 7. CDR1 and CDR2 (germline): MDHEN, SYDVKM. This CDR3 reads CASSIGTGTDYGYTF. CDR3 DNA sequence: TGTGCCAGCAGTATTGGGACAGGGACTGACTATGGCTACACCTTC.

The CDR3 nucleotides are TGTGCCATCAGTGATAGGAGGGACCAAGAGACCCAGTACTTC. Amino acid sequence: CAISDRRDQETQYF. The J gene is TRBJ2-5, the V gene TRBV10-3; maybe TRBD2 (6 bases). The CDR3 has 14 residues. Germline CDR1 ENHRY, CDR2 SYGVKD. V lost 3 bases and J lost 0, with 8 bases in between.

This sequence joins TRBV6-1 and TRBJ2-5, with TRBD2 matching over 9 bases. The CDR3 length is 12 residues. The germline CDR1 and CDR2 sequences are MNHNS and SASEGT. V shed 6 bases, J shed 4 bases, and the junction held 0 bases outside the gene matches. The CDR3, as DNA: TGTGCCAGCAGGACTAGCGGAGAGACCCAGTACTTC. It codes for CASRTSGETQYF.

The sample holds a few counts of this clone. The J gene is TRBJ1-5, the V gene TRBV7-9; tentative D call: TRBD1 (5 bases). This CDR3 spans 12 amino acids. Looked up from germline, CDR1 is SEHNR and CDR2 is FQNEAQ (reference sequence). V was cut by 1 base and J by 7 bases, with 5 bases left in between. Written as DNA, the CDR3 is TGTGCCAGCAGCTTAGACAGGCAGCCCCAGCATTTT. It yields the protein CASSLDRQPQHF.

The CDR3 loop is CAWGFGGNYGYTF. CDR3 in DNA: TGTGCCTGGGGCTTCGGAGGGAACTATGGCTACACCTTC. The V call is TRBV30, the J call TRBJ1-2; unclear D gene. CDR1 GTSNPN and CDR2 SVGIG come from the germline V gene (reference sequence). The CDR3 extends over 13 amino acids. V was trimmed by 5 bases and J by 2 bases, leaving 12 bases between them.

This clone has a single count. The chain joins TRBV19 to TRBJ2-7; the D gene is possibly TRBD2 (6 bases). In germline, CDR1 is LNHDA, CDR2 SQIVND (reference sequence). The CDR3 length is 14 residues. V shed 1 base and J shed 2 bases, with 9 bases lying between them. The CDR3 DNA reads as TGTGCCAGTAGTATAGGGAGGGCGACCTACGAGCAGTACTTC. Protein: CASSIGRATYEQYF.

The genes are TRBV11-3 and TRBJ2-7; possibly TRBD1 for D (7 bases). The CDR3 covers 14 residues. V dropped 7 bases and J dropped 5 bases, with 18 bases sitting between them. The V gene's germline CDR1 is SGHNT and CDR2 YENEEA. This CDR3 reads CASTRSTGRHEQYF. The CDR3 DNA reads as TGTGCCAGCACCAGATCGACAGGGAGGCACGAGCAGTACTTC.